This TCR beta chain derives from a study of identical twins (dated by TCRdb to the mid-2010s). For the study in its entirety: To test whether fetal clonotypes persist, the study used deep sequencing on TCR alpha and beta repertoires from monozygotic twins, unrelated adults of various ages, and cord blood. To rule out contamination, replicate twin experiments were performed at different times with different library preparation protocols. The investigation overall reported the following: Fewer insertions were carried by abundant cord blood beta clonotypes, a similar but weaker trend appeared in young adult naive repertoires, and no such trend appeared in memory repertoires. Out-of-frame TCR alpha sequences shared between twins showed an excess of low generation-probability sequences compared with coincidental sharing between unrelated individuals. Because the same donors could not be followed over many years, the conclusions relied on cross-sectional statistical analysis. In beta out-of-frame sequences, excess twin sharing was weaker, because having fewer shared sequences lowered the signal-to-noise ratio. Out-of-frame TCR alpha sharing in monozygotic twins was systematically underestimated by recombination models, whereas sharing between unrelated individuals was in agreement with the recombination models. Zero-insertion analyses could be partly confounded by invariant T cells such as MAIT and iNKT, although diverse VJ usage argued against such confounding for most clonotypes.

Every donor was a healthy Caucasian. The twin cohort consisted of three pairs of female monozygotic twins, all aged about 18 to 29 years. CD4+ and CD8+ T cell populations were isolated with positive isolation kits from Invitrogen. Libraries were constructed by 5' RACE. The sequencing machine was an Illumina HiSeq 2000. Template switching added a universal primer binding site, and the final cDNA carried a unique molecular identifier that allowed TCR cDNA molecules to be counted accurately. Specific primers in the conserved constant-segment region were used to synthesize first-strand cDNA for TCR alpha and beta chains. To control for contamination, every cDNA library was double barcoded, receiving both a SMART-Mk sample barcode and Illumina barcodes. TruSeq adapter sequences along with Illumina sample barcodes were introduced in two successive PCR steps. TCR alpha and beta cDNA libraries were sequenced on the Illumina HiSeq platform with custom primers. As for the authors' bioinformatics: MiGEC processed the raw reads to extract unique molecular identifiers, while MiXCR was used to determine the CDR3 positions. Recombination models were inferred per individual with the repgenHMM and IGoR tools using an EM algorithm. The analysis of shared clonotypes was done with the tcR package in R, with sharing normalized by the product of cloneset sizes. To study raw recombination free of thymic and clonal selection effects, out-of-frame nonproductive sequences were analyzed. In-frame beta chains were kept once TCRdb had trimmed the public reads at Q25 with fastp and called clones with MiXCR. Every distinct CDR3 protein forms one entry, paired with its most common genes and DNA. It is TCRdb's table, rather than the study itself, that gives the V and J calls and clone size. For this sample the table gives 500,000 to 650,000 distinct CDR3 sequences, of which more than 20% were detected only once. The top ten clonotypes cover about 0.48% of the sample.

This clonotype was recorded a few times. Its antigen is unknown. No quality values exist for individual bases; no much larger clone is one base distant. The CDR3, cysteine through phenylalanine, is 15 amino acids long. The read is trimmed to its CDR3 DNA, 45 bases read in frame from base 1. CDR1 SGHVS and CDR2 FNYEAQ are derived from the germline V gene. V loses 5 bases of germline sequence and J loses 1 base, and the interval between the two ends is 12 bases. These same data were also listed under a study on yellow fever vaccine responses in identical twins. As described in the second report: According to the authors, in identical twins the way T cells responded to vaccination appeared partly convergent and partly personalized. In the study, vaccine-responding T cell clones were precisely tracked in identical twins.

The rearrangement combines TRBV7-6 with TRBJ2-1; too little of a D gene remains to name it. The receptor's source is a woman aged 18-29 years in good health. Sequencing was performed on CD4+ T cells sorted from blood. The CDR3 sequence is CASSHPISSYNEQFF. The nucleotide sequence is given as TGTGCCAGCAGCCACCCAATCAGTTCCTACAATGAGCAGTTCTTC. Outside the CDR3, residues come from the reference TRBV7-6 and TRBJ2-1 proteins, so the full variable domain is: GAGVSQSPRYKVTKRGQDVALRCDPISGHVSLYWYRQALGQGPEFLTYFNYEAQQDKSGLPNDRFSAERPEGSISTLTIQRTEQRDSAMYRCASSHPISSYNEQFFGPGTRLTVL.